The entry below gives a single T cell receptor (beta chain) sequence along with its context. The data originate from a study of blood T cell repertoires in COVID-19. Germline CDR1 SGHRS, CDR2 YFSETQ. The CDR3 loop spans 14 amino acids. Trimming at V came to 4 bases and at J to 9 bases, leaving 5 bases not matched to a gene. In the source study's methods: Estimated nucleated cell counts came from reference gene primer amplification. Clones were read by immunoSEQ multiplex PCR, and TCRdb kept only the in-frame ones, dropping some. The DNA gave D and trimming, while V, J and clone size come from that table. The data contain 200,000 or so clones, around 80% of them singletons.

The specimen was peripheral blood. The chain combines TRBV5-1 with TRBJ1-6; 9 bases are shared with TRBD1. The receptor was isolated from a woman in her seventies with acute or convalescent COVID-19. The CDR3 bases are TGCGCCAGCAGCACAGGGGGCGAACGTTCACCCCTCCACTTT. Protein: CASSTGGERSPLHF.